A selection of T cell receptor beta chains follows, all from one sample in a study of CD8 T cells in ankylosing spondylitis. Each CDR3 protein is one row after TCRdb ran MiXCR on the 5' RACE reads. Among 230,000 or so distinct CDR3 sequences listed, about a sixth were seen once. Sequenced material: blood, either unsorted or a sorted T cell fraction (not recorded which). Source of these receptors: a male donor with ankylosing spondylitis or in good health (not recorded which). CDR3s include the opening cysteine and the closing phenylalanine or tryptophan. Each record gives: D gene, V gene, clone size, J gene, CDR3 protein, CDR3 DNA. D genes are given only for firm matches. Clone size is shown for a subset of rows, as once, few, many or a class of expanded clone.

TRBD2	TRBV15	few	TRBJ2-7	CATSRTSGKDEQYF	TGTGCCACCAGCCGGACTAGCGGGAAGGACGAGCAGTACTTC
TRBD2	TRBV9	few	TRBJ2-1	CASSGGLANSYNEQFF	TGTGCCAGCAGCGGAGGACTAGCCAACTCCTACAATGAGCAGTTCTTC
-	TRBV20-1	once	TRBJ2-2	CSASTAVGELFF	TGCAGTGCTAGCACAGCGGTCGGGGAGCTGTTTTTT
-	TRBV21-1	few	TRBJ2-7	CASSNGFCYEQYF	TGTGCCAGCAGCAACGGGTTTTGCTACGAGCAGTACTTC
-	TRBV9	few	TRBJ2-3	CASSSEGGTTDTQYF	TGTGCCAGCAGTTCCGAGGGAGGAACCACAGATACGCAGTATTTT
TRBD2	TRBV2	few	TRBJ2-3	CASNLLTSGRPTDTQYF	TGTGCCAGCAATCTCCTCACTAGCGGGAGACCCACAGATACGCAGTATTTT
TRBD1	TRBV29-1	-	TRBJ1-2	CSVDTGGADYGYTF	TGCAGCGTTGACACAGGGGGCGCCGACTATGGCTACACCTTC
-	TRBV20-1	-	TRBJ2-5	CSARDGPSRRAPTETQYF	TGCAGTGCTAGAGATGGGCCCAGCCGCAGGGCGCCGACAGAGACCCAGTACTTC
TRBD1	TRBV6-2/TRBV6-3	few	TRBJ2-7	CASIDSGGFEQYF	TGTGCCAGCATCGATTCAGGGGGTTTCGAGCAGTACTTC
-	TRBV20-1	-	TRBJ2-7	CSAPRTQLDGYEQYF	TGCAGTGCTCCCCGGACTCAGCTGGATGGCTACGAGCAGTACTTC
-	TRBV15	-	TRBJ2-1	CATSRDEGTYNEQFF	TGTGCCACCAGCAGAGATGAAGGGACCTACAATGAGCAGTTCTTC
TRBD2	TRBV11-1	-	TRBJ2-1	CASSLPGSGIYNEQFF	TGTGCCAGCAGCTTACCGGGTAGCGGGATCTACAATGAGCAGTTCTTC
TRBD1	TRBV28	few	TRBJ2-7	CASSLWGQSRREQYF	TGTGCCAGCAGTTTATGGGGACAGTCAAGGCGGGAGCAGTACTTC
-	TRBV12-3/TRBV12-4	few	TRBJ2-5	CASSLVHQETQYF	TGTGCCAGCAGTTTAGTCCATCAAGAGACCCAGTACTTC
TRBD2	TRBV6-1	-	TRBJ2-1	CASSEAGLADNEQFF	TGTGCCAGCAGTGAAGCGGGACTAGCAGATAATGAGCAGTTCTTC
-	TRBV30	few	TRBJ2-1	CAWPGVLGPLGLSYNEQFF	TGTGCCTGGCCTGGAGTGTTGGGCCCCCTGGGTCTCTCCTACAATGAGCAGTTCTTC